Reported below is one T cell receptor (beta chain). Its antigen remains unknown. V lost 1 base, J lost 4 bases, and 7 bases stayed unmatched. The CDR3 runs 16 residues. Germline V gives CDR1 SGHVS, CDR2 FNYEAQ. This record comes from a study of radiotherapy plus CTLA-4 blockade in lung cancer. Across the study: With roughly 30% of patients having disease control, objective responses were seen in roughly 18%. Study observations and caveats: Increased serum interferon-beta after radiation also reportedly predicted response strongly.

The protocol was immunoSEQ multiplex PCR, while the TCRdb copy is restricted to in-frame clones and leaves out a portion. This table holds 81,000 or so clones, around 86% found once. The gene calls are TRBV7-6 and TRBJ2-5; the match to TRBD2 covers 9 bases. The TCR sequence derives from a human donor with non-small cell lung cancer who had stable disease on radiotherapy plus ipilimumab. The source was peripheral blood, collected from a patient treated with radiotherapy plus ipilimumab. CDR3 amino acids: CASSLGGGRARETQYF. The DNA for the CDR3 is TGTGCCAGCAGCTTAGGAGGCGGGAGGGCCAGAGAGACCCAGTACTTC.